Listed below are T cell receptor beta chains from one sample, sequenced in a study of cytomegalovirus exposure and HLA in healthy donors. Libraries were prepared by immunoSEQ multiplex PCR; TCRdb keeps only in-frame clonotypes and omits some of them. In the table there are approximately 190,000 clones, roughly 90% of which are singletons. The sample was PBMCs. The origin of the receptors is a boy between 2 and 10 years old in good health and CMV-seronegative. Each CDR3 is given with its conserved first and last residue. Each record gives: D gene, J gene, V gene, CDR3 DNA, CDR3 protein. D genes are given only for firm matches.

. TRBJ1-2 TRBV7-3 TGTGCCAGCAGCGATTCTCGACACAGGGTGGTTTGTCTCAACTATGGCTACACCTTC CASSDSRHRVVCLNYGYTF
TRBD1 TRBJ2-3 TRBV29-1 TGCAGCGTCGCCGGACAGGGGACAGATACGCAGTATTTT CSVAGQGTDTQYF
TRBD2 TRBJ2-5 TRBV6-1 TGTGCCAGCAGTGAAAGGACGGCCAATGGGGGAGGGCCCCAGTACTTC CASSERTANGGGPQYF
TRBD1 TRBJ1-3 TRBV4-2 TGTGCCAGCAGCCATCCCGGGACAGGGAGCTCTGGAAACACCATATATTTT CASSHPGTGSSGNTIYF
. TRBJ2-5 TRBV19 TGTGCCAGTAGTAATCAGGGTACTATCCAAGAGACCCAGTACTTC CASSNQGTIQETQYF
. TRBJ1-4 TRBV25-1 TGTGCCAGCAGTGCCCGGGGACTGGCGGAAAAACTGTTTTTT CASSARGLAEKLFF
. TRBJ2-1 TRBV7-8 TGTGCCAGCAGCTTAAGCAGGGGAGATGAGCAGTTCTTC CASSLSRGDEQFF
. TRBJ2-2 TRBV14 TGTGCCAGCAGCAGCTTTTTTATCAGGGCTACAGACACCGGGGAGCTGTTTTTT CASSSFFIRATDTGELFF
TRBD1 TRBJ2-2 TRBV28 TGTGCCAGCAGCCACAGGGGCACCGGGGAGCTGTTTTTT CASSHRGTGELFF
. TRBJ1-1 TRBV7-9 TGTGCCAGCAGCTTAGTTGTCAGGGGATCTGAAGCTTTCTTT CASSLVVRGSEAFF